The source of this TCR beta chain is a study of OX40 agonist ivuxolimab in advanced cancers. Study background: Each dose-escalation patient presented with hepatocellular carcinoma, melanoma, renal cell or head and neck cancer.

Study-level findings and limits: CD8+ T cells averaged more expanded clones than CD4+.

Produced via immunoSEQ multiplex PCR; TCRdb's table is partial and in-frame only. Counted here are some 70,000 clones, more than 70% occurring once; the ten biggest clones make up roughly 1%. V lost 1 base to trimming and J lost 8 bases; unmatched junction nucleotides: 9. The CDR3 spans 15 residues. CDR1 GTSNPN and CDR2 SVGIG come from the germline V gene (reference sequence). As to this clone: The antigen remains undetermined.

Sequencing was performed on CD4+ or CD8+ T cells sorted from blood, taken in a trial of the OX40 agonist ivuxolimab. J is TRBJ1-4 and V is TRBV30; 8 bases are a match to TRBD1. The receptor comes from an adult with an advanced solid tumor such as melanoma, head and neck, liver or kidney cancer. Here the CDR3 reads CAWSDLTGVGEKLFF. The CDR3 DNA follows: TGTGCCTGGAGTGACCTGACAGGGGTTGGGGAAAAACTGTTTTTT. Full variable domain (missing parts from reference TRBV30 and TRBJ1-4): SQTIHQWPATLVQPVGSPLSLECTVEGTSNPNLYWYRQAAGRGLQLLFYSVGIGQISSEVPQNLSASRPQDRQFILSSKKLLLSDSGFYLCAWSDLTGVGEKLFFGSGTQLSVL.